The table lists the clone carrying this T cell receptor (beta chain) with many counts. Building of the TCR beta libraries involved iRepertoire HTBI primers and Arm-PCR of CDR3 regions. TCRdb passed the multiplex PCR reads through MiXCR, listing each CDR3 protein once. The table records approximately 350,000 distinct CDR3 sequences, approximately 15% of them present only once. Indicated time point: newly diagnosed GD, antithyroid drugs for less than 3 months. The TCR library was made from RNA that had been extracted from PBMCs in TRIzol. This sample was included in a study of regulatory T cells in long-lasting Graves disease. Germline trimming cut 1 base from V and 2 bases from J; bases unmatched to any gene: 1. Germline values: CDR1 SGHDT, CDR2 YYEEEE. This CDR3 region has 14 residues. Separately, the same data were catalogued under a study of T cells in Graves' hyperthyroidism and ophthalmopathy. Turning to that study: TCR CDR3 regions were first amplified by RT-PCR with HTBI primers.

Sequencing was performed on peripheral blood mononuclear cells (PBMCs), taken at new diagnosis, from a patient treated with antithyroid drugs. The chain carries TRBV5-6 and TRBJ2-3; 7 nucleotides match TRBD2. The sequence derives from a man aged 40-49 years with Graves disease. In DNA form, the CDR3 reads TGTGCCAGCAGCTTGAGGGACTACACAGATACGCAGTATTTT. As protein: CASSLRDYTDTQYF.